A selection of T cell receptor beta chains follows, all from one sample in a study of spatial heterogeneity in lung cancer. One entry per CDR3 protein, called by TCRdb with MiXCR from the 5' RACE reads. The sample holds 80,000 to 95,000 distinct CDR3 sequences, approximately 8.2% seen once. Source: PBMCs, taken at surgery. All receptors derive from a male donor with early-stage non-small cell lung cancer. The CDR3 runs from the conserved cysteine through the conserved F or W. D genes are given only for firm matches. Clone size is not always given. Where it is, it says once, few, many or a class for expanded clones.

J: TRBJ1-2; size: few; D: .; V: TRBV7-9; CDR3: CASSLEVDASINGYTF; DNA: TGTGCCAGCAGCTTAGAAGTAGACGCTAGTATTAATGGCTACACCTTC
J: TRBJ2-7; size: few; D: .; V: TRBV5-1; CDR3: CASSLQGASYEQYF; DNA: TGCGCCAGCAGCCTCCAGGGAGCCTCCTACGAGCAGTACTTC
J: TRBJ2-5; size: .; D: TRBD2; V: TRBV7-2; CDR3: CASSLGAGARGETQYF; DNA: TGTGCCAGCAGCTTAGGGGCGGGAGCGAGGGGAGAGACCCAGTACTTC
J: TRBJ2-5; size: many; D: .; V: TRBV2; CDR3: CASSGGAEETQYF; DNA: TGTGCCAGCTCAGGGGGGGCCGAAGAGACCCAGTACTTC
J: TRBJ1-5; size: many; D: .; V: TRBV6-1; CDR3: CASSETSFNQPQHF; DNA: TGTGCCAGCAGTGAAACCTCTTTCAATCAGCCCCAGCATTTT
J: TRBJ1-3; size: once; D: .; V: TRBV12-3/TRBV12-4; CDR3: CASSLGAQTIYF; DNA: TGTGCCAGCAGTTTAGGGGCACAGACCATATATTTT
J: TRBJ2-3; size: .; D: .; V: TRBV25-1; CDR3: CASSAMTADTQYF; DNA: TGTGCCAGCAGTGCGATGACAGCCGATACGCAGTATTTT
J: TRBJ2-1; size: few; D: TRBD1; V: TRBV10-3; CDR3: CAISGPAGTEGHINEQFF; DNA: TGTGCCATCAGTGGTCCTGCCGGGACAGAGGGGCACATCAATGAGCAGTTCTTC
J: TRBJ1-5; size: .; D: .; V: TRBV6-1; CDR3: CASKRRGDQPQHF; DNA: TGTGCCAGCAAACGTCGGGGAGATCAGCCCCAGCATTTT
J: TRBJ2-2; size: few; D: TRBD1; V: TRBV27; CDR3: CASRDRDREGTGELFF; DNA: TGTGCCAGCAGGGACCGGGACAGGGAAGGCACCGGGGAGCTGTTTTTT
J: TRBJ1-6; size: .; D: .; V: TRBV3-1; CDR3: CASSQGPPRSPLHF; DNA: TGTGCCAGCAGCCAAGGACCTCCTAGGTCACCCCTCCACTTT
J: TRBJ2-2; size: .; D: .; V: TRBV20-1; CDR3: CSAPGPGGNTGELFF; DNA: TGCAGTGCTCCCGGGCCGGGGGGCAACACCGGGGAGCTGTTTTTT
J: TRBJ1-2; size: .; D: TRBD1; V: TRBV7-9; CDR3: CASSDWDRPVSGYTF; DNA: TGTGCCAGCAGCGATTGGGACAGGCCGGTAAGCGGCTACACCTTC
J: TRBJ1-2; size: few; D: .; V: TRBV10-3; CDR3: CAISEANHGYTF; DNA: TGTGCCATCAGTGAAGCTAACCATGGCTACACCTTC
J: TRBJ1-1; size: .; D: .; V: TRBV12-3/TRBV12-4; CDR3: CASSVQENTEAFF; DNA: TGTGCCAGCTCTGTACAGGAGAACACTGAAGCTTTCTTT
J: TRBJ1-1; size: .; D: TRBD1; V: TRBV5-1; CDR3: CASSLTTGKDTEAFF; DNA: TGCGCCAGCAGCTTGACGACAGGGAAAGACACTGAAGCTTTCTTT
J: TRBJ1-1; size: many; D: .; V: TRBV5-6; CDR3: CASSIRTVRNTEAFF; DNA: TGTGCCAGCAGCATTCGGACGGTGAGAAACACTGAAGCTTTCTTT
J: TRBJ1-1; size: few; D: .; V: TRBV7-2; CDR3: CASSLRRGTQAFF; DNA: TGTGCCAGCAGCTTAAGGAGAGGAACTCAAGCTTTCTTT
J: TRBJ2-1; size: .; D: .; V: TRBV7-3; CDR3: CASSLTTVNEQFF; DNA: TGTGCCAGCAGCTTAACGACAGTCAATGAGCAGTTCTTC
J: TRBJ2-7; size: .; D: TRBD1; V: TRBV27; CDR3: CASSLTPGQKLEQYF; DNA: TGTGCCAGCAGTTTAACTCCGGGACAGAAGCTCGAGCAGTACTTC
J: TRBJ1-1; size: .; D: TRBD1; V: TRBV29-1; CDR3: CSSRDRGRYTEAFF; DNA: TGCAGCTCCCGGGACAGGGGGCGATATACTGAAGCTTTCTTT
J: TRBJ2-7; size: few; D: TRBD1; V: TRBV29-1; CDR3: CSVPGQGSGEQYF; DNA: TGCAGCGTTCCGGGACAGGGCTCGGGTGAGCAGTACTTC
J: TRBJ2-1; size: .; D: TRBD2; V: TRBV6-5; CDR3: CASTAGDRNEQFF; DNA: TGTGCCAGCACGGCGGGGGATCGCAATGAGCAGTTCTTC
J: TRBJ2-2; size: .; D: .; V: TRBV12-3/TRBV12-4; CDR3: CATSGALGELFF; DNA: TGTGCCACCTCGGGGGCCCTCGGGGAGCTGTTTTTT
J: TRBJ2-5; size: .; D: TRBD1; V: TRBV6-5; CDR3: CASRNQGTAYQETQYF; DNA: TGTGCCAGCAGAAACCAAGGGACAGCCTACCAAGAGACCCAGTACTTC
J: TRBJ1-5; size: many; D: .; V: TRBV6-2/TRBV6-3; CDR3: CASRLLTGPPQHF; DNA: TGTGCCAGCAGGCTCCTTACAGGGCCGCCCCAGCATTTT
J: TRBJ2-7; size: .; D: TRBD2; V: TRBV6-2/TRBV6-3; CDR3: CASSYSLAGYEQYF; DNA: TGTGCCAGCAGCTACTCCCTAGCGGGCTACGAGCAGTACTTC
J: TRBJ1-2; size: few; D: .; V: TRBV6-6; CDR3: CASSSGVTYGYTF; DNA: TGTGCCAGCAGTTCAGGGGTTACTTATGGCTACACCTTC
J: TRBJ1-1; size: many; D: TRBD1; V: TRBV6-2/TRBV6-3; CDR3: CASSFPPGTGITEAFF; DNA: TGTGCCAGCAGTTTCCCTCCCGGGACAGGGATCACTGAAGCTTTCTTT
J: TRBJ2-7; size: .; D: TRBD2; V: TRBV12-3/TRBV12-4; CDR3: CASTFSGRVSYEQYF; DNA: TGTGCCAGCACCTTTAGCGGGAGAGTCTCCTACGAGCAGTACTTC
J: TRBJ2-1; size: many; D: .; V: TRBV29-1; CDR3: CSVEDVQREPHNEQFF; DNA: TGCAGCGTTGAAGACGTTCAACGTGAGCCTCACAATGAGCAGTTCTTC
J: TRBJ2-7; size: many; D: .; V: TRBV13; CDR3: CASSLGATKGEQYF; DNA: TGTGCCAGCAGCTTAGGGGCTACGAAGGGTGAGCAGTACTTC
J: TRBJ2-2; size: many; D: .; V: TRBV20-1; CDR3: CSQEAVNTGELFF; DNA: TGCAGCCAGGAGGCCGTGAACACCGGGGAGCTGTTTTTT
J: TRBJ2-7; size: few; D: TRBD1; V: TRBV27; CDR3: CASSFLRGLEQYF; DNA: TGTGCCAGCAGTTTCCTAAGGGGGCTCGAGCAGTACTTC
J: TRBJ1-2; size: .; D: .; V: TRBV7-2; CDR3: CASSSRKSNGYTF; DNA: TGTGCCAGCAGCTCCCGTAAGTCGAATGGCTACACCTTC
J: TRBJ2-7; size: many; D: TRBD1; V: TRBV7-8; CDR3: CASSPGQVDYEQYF; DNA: TGTGCCAGCAGCCCGGGACAGGTGGACTACGAGCAGTACTTC
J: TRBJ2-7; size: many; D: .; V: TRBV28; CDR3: CASSSLSSYEQYF; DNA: TGTGCCAGCAGTTCTCTCTCGAGCTACGAGCAGTACTTC
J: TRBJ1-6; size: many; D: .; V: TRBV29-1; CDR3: CSVQKEGRYSPLHF; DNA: TGCAGCGTGCAAAAGGAGGGACGGTATTCACCCCTCCACTTT
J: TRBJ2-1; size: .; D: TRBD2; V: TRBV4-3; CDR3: CASASLSAGGRDEQFF; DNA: TGCGCCAGCGCCTCCCTTTCGGCGGGGGGGCGGGATGAGCAGTTCTTC
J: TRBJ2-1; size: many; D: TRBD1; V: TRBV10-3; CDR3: CAINSGGARDNEQFF; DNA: TGTGCCATCAACTCAGGGGGCGCCCGGGACAATGAGCAGTTCTTC
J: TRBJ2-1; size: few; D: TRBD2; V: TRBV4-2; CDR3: CASSRETSGGALGANEQFF; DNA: TGTGCCAGCAGCCGAGAAACTAGCGGGGGGGCTTTAGGGGCCAATGAGCAGTTCTTC
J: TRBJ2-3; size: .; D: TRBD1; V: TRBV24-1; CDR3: CATSDSGQGRTDTQYF; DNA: TGTGCCACCAGTGATTCCGGACAGGGTAGGACAGATACGCAGTATTTT
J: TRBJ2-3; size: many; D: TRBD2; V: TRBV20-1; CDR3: CSASAGTSGTDTQYF; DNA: TGCAGTGCTAGTGCCGGGACTAGCGGCACAGATACGCAGTATTTT
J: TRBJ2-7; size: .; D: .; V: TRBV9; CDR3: CASSVQADSYYEQYF; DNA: TGTGCCAGCAGCGTCCAAGCGGACAGCTACTACGAGCAGTACTTC
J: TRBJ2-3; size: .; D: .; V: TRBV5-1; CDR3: CASSFGRAGAGDTQYF; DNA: TGCGCCAGCAGCTTCGGGCGTGCGGGGGCGGGAGATACGCAGTATTTT
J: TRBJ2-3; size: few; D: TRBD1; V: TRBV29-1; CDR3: CSVDQGGQGNLVTQYF; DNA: TGCAGCGTGGACCAGGGGGGACAGGGGAATTTAGTTACGCAGTATTTT
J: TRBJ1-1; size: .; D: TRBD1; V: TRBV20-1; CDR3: CSAFPFIIPGGLRNTEAFF; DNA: TGCAGTGCCTTTCCTTTTATTATACCAGGGGGCCTTAGGAACACTGAAGCTTTCTTT
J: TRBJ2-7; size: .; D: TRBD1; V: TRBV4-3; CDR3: CASSQRGQGIHEQYF; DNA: TGCGCCAGCAGCCAAAGGGGACAGGGTATCCACGAGCAGTACTTC
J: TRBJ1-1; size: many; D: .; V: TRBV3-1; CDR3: CASSQDYTEAFF; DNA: TGTGCCAGCAGCCAAGATTATACTGAAGCTTTCTTT
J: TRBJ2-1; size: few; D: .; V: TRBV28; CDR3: CASRSNEQFF; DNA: TGTGCCAGCAGGAGCAATGAGCAGTTCTTC
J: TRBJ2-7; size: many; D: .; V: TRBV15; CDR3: CATSRDRGYEQYF; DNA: TGTGCCACCAGCAGAGATAGGGGCTACGAGCAGTACTTC
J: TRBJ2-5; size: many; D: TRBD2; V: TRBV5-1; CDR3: CASSLVPSGTQETQYF; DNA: TGCGCCAGCAGCTTGGTTCCTAGCGGAACCCAAGAGACCCAGTACTTC